This T cell receptor (beta chain) derives from a study of cytomegalovirus exposure and HLA in healthy donors. Study-wide points: Some V segments, TRBV6-2 and TRBV6-3 among them, were indistinguishable and were therefore excluded.

This CDR3 is built from 14 residues. Germline assignment: CDR1 SNHLY and CDR2 FYNNEI. Trimming cost V 5 bases and J 0 bases; bases outside gene matches: 3. The PCR made use of 60 Vbeta and 13 Jbeta primers. Generated by immunoSEQ multiplex PCR, the TCRdb table keeps only in-frame clones and is missing some. The sample holds more than 200,000 clones, around 83% seen once. Regarding this clone: Its antigen is undetermined.

The sample taken for sequencing was PBMCs. The chain is built from TRBV2 and TRBJ2-7; 8 bases are a match to TRBD2. This receptor was obtained from a girl aged 5-17 years in good health and CMV-seronegative. CDR3 bases: TGTGCCAGCAGTCTAGCGGGCCACTCCTACGAGCAGTACTTC. It yields the protein CASSLAGHSYEQYF.